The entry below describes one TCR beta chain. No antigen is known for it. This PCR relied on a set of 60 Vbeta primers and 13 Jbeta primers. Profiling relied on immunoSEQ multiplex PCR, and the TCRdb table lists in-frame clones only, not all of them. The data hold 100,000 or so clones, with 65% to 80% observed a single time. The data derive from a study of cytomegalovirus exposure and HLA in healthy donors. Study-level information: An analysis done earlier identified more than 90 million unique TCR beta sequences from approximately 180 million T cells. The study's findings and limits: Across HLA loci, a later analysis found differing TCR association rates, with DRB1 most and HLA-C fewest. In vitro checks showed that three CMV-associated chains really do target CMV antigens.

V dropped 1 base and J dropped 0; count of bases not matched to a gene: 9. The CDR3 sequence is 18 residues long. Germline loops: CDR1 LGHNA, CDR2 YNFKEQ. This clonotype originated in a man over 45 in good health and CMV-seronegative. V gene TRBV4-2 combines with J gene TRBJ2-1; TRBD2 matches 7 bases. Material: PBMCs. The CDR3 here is CASSQVVAGGDSYNEQFF. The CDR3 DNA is TGTGCCAGCAGCCAAGTCGTAGCGGGCGGAGACTCCTACAATGAGCAGTTCTTC.